The rows below give T cell receptor beta chains drawn from one sample of a study of T cell responses to AZD1222 COVID-19 vaccine. Generated by immunoSEQ multiplex PCR, the TCRdb table keeps only in-frame clones and is missing some. There are 130,000 to 150,000 clones in the sample; 89% occur only once, and 5% to 5.5% lies in the top ten. The sample here was peripheral blood, taken on day 0 of AZD1222 vaccination. These receptors were taken from an adult in good health. The CDR3 runs from the conserved cysteine through the conserved F or W. Expanded clones are given a class, and other clones once, few, many or no size at all.

clone_size: .; j_call: TRBJ2-1; v_call: TRBV6-5; cdr3_aa: CASRSGTGENNEQFF
clone_size: .; j_call: TRBJ2-1; v_call: TRBV13; cdr3_aa: CASSLGALRSSEQFF
clone_size: .; j_call: TRBJ2-2; v_call: TRBV2; cdr3_aa: CASKAWEGVTGELFF
clone_size: .; j_call: TRBJ1-1; v_call: TRBV5-4; cdr3_aa: CASSFSGGAYTEAFF
clone_size: .; j_call: TRBJ2-2; v_call: TRBV27; cdr3_aa: CASPFDGNTGELFF
clone_size: .; j_call: TRBJ2-7; v_call: TRBV7-2; cdr3_aa: CASSPSRDSSYEQYF
clone_size: .; j_call: TRBJ2-7; v_call: TRBV27; cdr3_aa: CASSLRLQPGQEREQYF
clone_size: .; j_call: TRBJ1-2; v_call: TRBV7-2; cdr3_aa: CASSQDTAGYTF
clone_size: .; j_call: TRBJ2-7; v_call: TRBV28; cdr3_aa: CASSRPGQGLWEQYF
clone_size: .; j_call: TRBJ2-7; v_call: TRBV14; cdr3_aa: CASSQVSGRAYEQYF
clone_size: .; j_call: TRBJ2-3; v_call: TRBV10-1; cdr3_aa: CASSPGQVTDTQYF
clone_size: .; j_call: TRBJ1-6; v_call: TRBV19; cdr3_aa: CASRGTGDSPLHF
clone_size: .; j_call: TRBJ2-5; v_call: TRBV5-1; cdr3_aa: CASSLASGEETQYF
clone_size: .; j_call: TRBJ1-2; v_call: TRBV9; cdr3_aa: CASSATGGNYGYTF
clone_size: .; j_call: TRBJ1-5; v_call: TRBV29-1; cdr3_aa: CSALGQGGQPQHF
clone_size: .; j_call: TRBJ2-5; v_call: TRBV28; cdr3_aa: CASSFQETQYF
clone_size: many; j_call: TRBJ2-6; v_call: TRBV6-1; cdr3_aa: CASSEGSSGANVLTF
clone_size: .; j_call: TRBJ1-5; v_call: TRBV6-1; cdr3_aa: CASSEGGAGQPQHF
clone_size: .; j_call: TRBJ2-3; v_call: TRBV7-6; cdr3_aa: CASSLRGRGTDTQYF
clone_size: .; j_call: TRBJ1-2; v_call: TRBV27; cdr3_aa: CASSLAGRYGYTF
clone_size: .; j_call: TRBJ2-3; v_call: TRBV27; cdr3_aa: CASSLHPGESGRPHTQYF
clone_size: .; j_call: TRBJ2-5; v_call: TRBV6-1; cdr3_aa: CASSEHAPPLSQYF
clone_size: .; j_call: TRBJ1-4; v_call: TRBV7-6; cdr3_aa: CASSPPLGRLFF
clone_size: .; j_call: TRBJ2-7; v_call: TRBV28; cdr3_aa: CASSIAAATYEQYF
clone_size: .; j_call: TRBJ2-2; v_call: TRBV9; cdr3_aa: CASSVVRQPTGELFF
clone_size: .; j_call: TRBJ2-1; v_call: TRBV5-1; cdr3_aa: CASSLRPSGRATYNEQFF
clone_size: many; j_call: TRBJ1-5; v_call: TRBV7-9; cdr3_aa: CASSRDRVQPQHF
clone_size: .; j_call: TRBJ2-7; v_call: TRBV2; cdr3_aa: CASQWGTQIYEQYF
clone_size: .; j_call: TRBJ2-7; v_call: TRBV19; cdr3_aa: CASSTLGQGYGEQYF
clone_size: .; j_call: TRBJ2-1; v_call: TRBV6-5; cdr3_aa: CASGSRTSESNEQFF
clone_size: .; j_call: TRBJ1-2; v_call: TRBV18; cdr3_aa: CASSPPSAVNYGYTF
clone_size: .; j_call: TRBJ2-1; v_call: TRBV6-2/TRBV6-3; cdr3_aa: CASSWQGTTILNEQFF
clone_size: .; j_call: TRBJ2-1; v_call: TRBV7-2; cdr3_aa: CASSISLRGGYNEQFF
clone_size: once; j_call: TRBJ1-4; v_call: TRBV11-2; cdr3_aa: CASSSIQEGKLFF
clone_size: .; j_call: TRBJ2-7; v_call: TRBV5-5; cdr3_aa: CASSLAVRGLATNYEQYF
clone_size: .; j_call: TRBJ2-2; v_call: TRBV4-2; cdr3_aa: CASSLVIGSGELFF
clone_size: once; j_call: TRBJ1-2; v_call: TRBV28; cdr3_aa: CASSVTGGDNYGYTF
clone_size: .; j_call: TRBJ2-1; v_call: TRBV5-4; cdr3_aa: CASSLGAGISYNEQFF
clone_size: .; j_call: TRBJ2-1; v_call: TRBV25-1; cdr3_aa: CASSENPYNEQFF
clone_size: .; j_call: TRBJ2-1; v_call: TRBV7-2; cdr3_aa: CASSPKLGGRNEQFF
clone_size: .; j_call: TRBJ1-5; v_call: TRBV7-8; cdr3_aa: CASSLGDNSNQPQHF
clone_size: .; j_call: TRBJ1-3; v_call: TRBV4-1; cdr3_aa: CASSLDPSSGNTIYF
clone_size: once; j_call: TRBJ1-6; v_call: TRBV11-2; cdr3_aa: CASSLMGNVGSSYNSPLHF
clone_size: once; j_call: TRBJ2-2; v_call: TRBV7-8; cdr3_aa: CASSRGLANTGELFF
clone_size: .; j_call: TRBJ1-1; v_call: TRBV6-5; cdr3_aa: CASSWSGAMNTEAFF
clone_size: .; j_call: TRBJ2-7; v_call: TRBV6-5; cdr3_aa: CASSYGTGDSYEQYF